This T cell receptor beta chain was retrieved from a study of shared clonotypes between healthy human individuals. Libraries were prepared by immunoSEQ multiplex PCR; TCRdb keeps only in-frame clonotypes and omits some of them. The data show some 2 million clones, 85% to 95% seen once. The CDR3 length is 13 residues. In germline, CDR1 is MNHNS, CDR2 SASEGT. The V gene lost 4 bases and the J gene lost 3 bases, with 10 bases spanning the gap. The J gene is TRBJ2-7, the V gene TRBV6-1; no firm D call. The origin of this receptor is a man between 18 and 29 years old in good health. Sequenced: naive CD4+ T cells sorted from blood. Subset here: CD45RA+ positively selected. The CDR3 bases are TGTGCCAGCAGTGCTGAACACAACTACGAGCAGTACTTC. This codes for CASSAEHNYEQYF.